One sample yielded the 15 T cell receptor beta chains listed below, sequenced in a study of CD8+ T cells in alopecia areata. The sequencing template was cDNA reverse transcribed from extracted RNA. Measured with immunoSEQ multiplex PCR; TCRdb has only the in-frame clones, and not every one. Among approximately 180,000 clones listed, 63% were seen once. The sample consisted of CD4+ T cells sorted from blood, taken at week 0. The source of these receptors is a human donor with alopecia areata.

The chain joins TRBV30 to TRBJ2-7, with 11 bases fitting TRBD1. Trimming took 8 bases from V and 3 from J; bases not matched to a gene: 6. The CDR3 is made up of 13 amino acids. CDR1 is GTSNPN and CDR2 is SVGIG in the germline V gene (reference sequence). DNA for the CDR3: TGTGCCGCAACCGGGACAGGGGGCTACGAGCAGTACTTC. Translating it yields CAATGTGGYEQYF.

This clone was seen a single time. V usage is TRBV29-1 and J usage is TRBJ2-3, with unresolved D. In germline, CDR1 is SQVTM, CDR2 ANQGSEA. The CDR3 consists of 11 residues. V lost 8 bases to trimming and J lost 6 bases, with 12 bases between them. DNA for the CDR3: TGCAGCCCCGCCGTGGGGGATACGCAGTATTTT. This translates into CSPAVGDTQYF.

The chain is built from TRBV5-1 and TRBJ1-2, with 10 bases that match TRBD1. The CDR3 consists of 14 residues. CDR1 and CDR2 from the germline V gene are SGHRS and YFSETQ. The trim removed 0 bases at V and 6 bases at J, leaving 2 bases unmatched. CDR3 loop: CASSLGQGANGYTF. In DNA form, the CDR3 reads TGCGCCAGCAGCTTGGGACAGGGGGCGAATGGCTACACCTTC.

The J gene is TRBJ2-3, the V gene TRBV14; D is unclear. Trimming cost V 4 bases and J 2 bases, with 10 bases left between them. Germline CDR1 and CDR2: SGHDN and FVKESK. CDR3 size: 14 residues. CDR3 nucleotides: TGTGCCAGCAGCCGAAAGACTGACACAGATACGCAGTATTTT. It yields the protein CASSRKTDTDTQYF.

This sequence joins TRBV29-1 and TRBJ2-3; D may be TRBD1 (6 bases). Germline V gene data show CDR1 as SQVTM and CDR2 as ANQGSEA. The CDR3 is 17 residues long. V was trimmed by 0 bases and J by 4 bases, leaving 20 bases between them. The CDR3 sequence is CSVEDLPAGVYSDTQYF. CDR3 bases: TGCAGCGTTGAAGATCTTCCGGCAGGGGTTTATTCAGATACGCAGTATTTT.

This chain links TRBV30 with TRBJ2-1, with D tentatively TRBD1 (6 bases). Per the germline V gene, CDR1 is GTSNPN and CDR2 is SVGIG (reference sequence). The CDR3 has 14 amino acids. Trimming removed 3 bases at V and 8 bases at J, with 17 bases between. Written as DNA, the CDR3 is TGTGCCTGGAGCCAAGGACCACCAGGGGATGAGCAGTTCTTC. Encoded protein: CAWSQGPPGDEQFF.

CDR3 coding DNA: TGCGCCAGCAGCCCTTCAGCGGGGGATATCTACGAGCAGTACTTC. Protein: CASSPSAGDIYEQYF. The chain has TRBV5-1 and TRBJ2-7, with TRBD2 identical over 8 bases. With 4 bases clipped from V and 3 bases from J, the junction kept 9 bases outside the gene matches. Germline lookup yields CDR1 SGHRS and CDR2 YFSETQ. This CDR3 comprises 15 residues.

This clone was seen a handful of times. V usage is TRBV29-1 and J usage is TRBJ1-2; D gene uncertain. The CDR3 runs 14 residues. Trimming removed 1 base at V and 4 bases at J, with 13 bases between. The germline V gene has CDR1 SQVTM and CDR2 ANQGSEA. The CDR3 bases are TGCAGCGTTGAAGGGGCAGAGAACCCCTATGGCTACACCTTC. It yields the protein CSVEGAENPYGYTF.

The V call is TRBV7-2, the J call TRBJ2-3, with 7 bases that match TRBD2. V was clipped by 4 bases and J by 9 bases; unmatched bases: 4. Germline lookup yields CDR1 SGHTA and CDR2 FQGNSA. This CDR3 region has 12 residues. The CDR3 spells CASSSTSLTQYF. CDR3 DNA: TGTGCCAGCAGCTCGACTAGCTTAACGCAGTATTTT.

This clone was counted between two and nine times. The chain recombines TRBV7-9 with TRBJ1-6; the match to TRBD1 covers 7 bases. Germline V gene lookup returns CDR1 SEHNR and CDR2 FQNEAQ (reference sequence). The CDR3 spans 14 residues. J gave up 9 bases and V 3 bases, and 5 bases lay outside the gene matches. The CDR3 DNA is TGTGCCAGCAGCTTGGGACAGAGTATTTCACCCCTCCACTTT. It is translated as CASSLGQSISPLHF.

This sequence joins TRBV29-1 and TRBJ1-2, with 9 bases lining up with TRBD1. The CDR3 totals 14 residues. Germline V gene sequence: CDR1 SQVTM, CDR2 ANQGSEA. Germline trimming cut 5 bases from V and 4 bases from J; bases unmatched to any gene: 8. The CDR3 loop reads CSVTRQGEGYGYTF. Here the CDR3 DNA reads TGCAGCGTTACGAGACAGGGGGAGGGCTATGGCTACACCTTC.

This clone was counted a few times. The rearrangement links TRBV5-6 to TRBJ1-6; the D is unclear. Trimming shortened V by 4 bases and J by 7 bases, and 12 bases separated the two germline ends. The V gene's germline CDR1 is SGHDT and CDR2 YYEEEE. This CDR3 region has 14 residues. The CDR3, as DNA: TGTGCCAGCAGCCCAGGCCGGGCAAATTCACCCCTCCACTTT. It codes for CASSPGRANSPLHF.

The gene calls are TRBV9 and TRBJ1-6, with 10 bases that match TRBD1. The CDR3 sequence is 16 residues long. The V gene's germline CDR1 is SGDLS and CDR2 YYNGEE. The V and J ends lost 2 bases and 7 bases, in that order; junction bases with no gene match: 6. CDR3 loop: CASSVGTGERNSPLHF. In DNA, the CDR3 is TGTGCCAGCAGCGTCGGGACAGGGGAGAGAAATTCACCCCTCCACTTT.

The CDR3 sequence is CASSYSKTETNEKLFF. The CDR3 DNA follows: TGTGCCAGCAGTTACTCGAAGACCGAAACTAATGAAAAACTGTTTTTT. The rearrangement uses TRBV6-6 and TRBJ1-4; D is ambiguous. V lost 0 bases to trimming and J lost 1 base, with 9 bases between them. Germline CDR1 reads MNHNY; CDR2 reads SVGAGI (reference sequence). The CDR3 has 16 residues.

This sequence joins TRBV11-3 and TRBJ2-7; 7 bases map to TRBD2. After removal of 1 base from V and 5 bases from J, the junction contained 11 bases not matched to a gene. CDR1 and CDR2 (germline): SGHNT, YENEEA. This CDR3 spans 16 amino acids. The chain's CDR3 is CASSLVTASGDDEQYF. CDR3 bases: TGTGCCAGCAGCTTAGTCACCGCTAGCGGAGACGACGAGCAGTACTTC.